Below, 21 T cell receptor beta chains from the same sample are listed, as sequenced in a study of cytomegalovirus exposure and HLA in healthy donors. Primers: 60 Vbeta forward and 13 Jbeta reverse. Measured with immunoSEQ multiplex PCR; TCRdb has only the in-frame clones, and not every one. The data contain 110,000 or so clones, about 75% of them seen just once; the ten biggest clones take up 9.5% to 15%. Material for sequencing was PBMCs. The receptor set was obtained from a woman aged 40 to 50 in good health and CMV-seropositive.

This chain joins TRBV6-1 and TRBJ2-3; 10 positions match TRBD2. The CDR3 has 15 amino acids. V lost 6 bases, J lost 6 bases, and 9 bases stayed unmatched. Germline-derived CDR1 and CDR2 are MNHNS and SASEGT. This CDR3 is CASRVAGGRGDTQYF. CDR3 nucleotide sequence: TGTGCCAGCAGGGTAGCGGGGGGCCGGGGCGATACGCAGTATTTT.

This rearrangement joins TRBV28 to TRBJ2-1; 10 nucleotides align to TRBD1. Trimming took 3 bases from V and 3 from J; bases not matched to a gene: 2. There are 15 residues in the CDR3. Germline V CDR1 and CDR2: MDHEN, SYDVKM. Here the CDR3 reads CASSFGTGVYNEQFF. In DNA form, the CDR3 reads TGTGCCAGCAGTTTCGGGACAGGGGTCTACAATGAGCAGTTCTTC.

The chain links TRBV5-1 to TRBJ2-5; 8 bases fit TRBD1. Germline lookup yields CDR1 SGHRS and CDR2 YFSETQ. V gave up 2 bases and J gave up 1 base; unmatched junction bases: 4. The CDR3 has 15 amino acids. DNA for the CDR3: TGCGCCAGCAGCTTAACGGGACAGGCCCAAGAGACCCAGTACTTC. Amino acids: CASSLTGQAQETQYF.

The chain links TRBV6-5 to TRBJ2-2; 8 bases fit TRBD2. Germline V gene data show CDR1 as MNHEY and CDR2 as SVGAGI. The V and J ends lost 2 bases and 5 bases, in that order; junction bases with no gene match: 4. This CDR3 comprises 15 residues. The CDR3 region has the DNA TGTGCCAGCAGTTACGGCGGGGGGCGGACCGGGGAGCTGTTTTTT. Its protein product is CASSYGGGRTGELFF.

The V gene is TRBV6-5, the J gene TRBJ1-1, with 8 bases that match TRBD1. In germline, CDR1 is MNHEY, CDR2 SVGAGI. The CDR3 consists of 14 residues. After removal of 6 bases from V and 5 bases from J, the junction contained 8 bases not matched to a gene. The CDR3 protein is CASRQAGGRTEAFF. Written as DNA, the CDR3 is TGTGCCAGCAGACAAGCAGGGGGCAGGACTGAAGCTTTCTTT.

The V and J genes are TRBV10-1 and TRBJ1-1, with D possibly being TRBD1 (5 bases). The CDR3 extends over 14 amino acids. Germline V gene lookup returns CDR1 WNHNN and CDR2 SYGVQD (reference sequence). V was shortened by 3 bases and J by 4 bases, with 12 bases between the two germline ends. CDR3 sequence (DNA): TGCGCCAGCAGTGATGGAGGGGCAAGCACTGAAGCTTTCTTT. Translated, it gives CASSDGGASTEAFF.

The chain has TRBV5-4 and TRBJ2-1; TRBD1 agrees at 12 bases. V gave up 2 bases and J gave up 12 bases; unmatched junction bases: 15. Germline loops: CDR1 SGHNT, CDR2 YYREEE (reference sequence). CDR3 length: 17 amino acids. CDR3 coding DNA: TGTGCCAGCAGCTTAGAGTCAGGCGGGACAGGGGGCCTGGGGCAGTTCTTC. Translating gives CASSLESGGTGGLGQFF.

The rearrangement uses TRBV5-6 and TRBJ2-4; TRBD2 aligns across 10 bases. The germline CDR1 and CDR2 sequences are SGHDT and YYEEEE. CDR3 length: 15 residues. Trimming at V came to 1 base and at J to 8 bases, leaving 6 bases not matched to a gene. DNA of the CDR3: TGTGCCAGCAGCTTGCAACTAGCGGGGCCCTACATTCAGTACTTC. Translation: CASSLQLAGPYIQYF.

The chain carries TRBV6-5 and TRBJ2-5; perhaps TRBD1 as D (6 bases). The J call may be mistaken, given a closer DNA end match to TRBJ2-7. The CDR3 spans 15 residues. The V gene's germline CDR1 is MNHEY and CDR2 SVGAGI. The DNA of the CDR3 is TGTGCCAGCAGTTCTAGGTGGGACAACTCCTACGAGCAGTACTTC. It yields the protein CASSSRWDNSYEQYF.

V usage is TRBV5-1 and J usage is TRBJ1-5, with D tentatively TRBD1 (5 bases). CDR1 and CDR2 (germline): SGHRS, YFSETQ. The CDR3 length is 14 residues. With 4 bases removed from V and 3 bases from J, the gap between germline ends came to 11 bases. The CDR3 sequence: CASSPGQTNQPQHF. CDR3 sequence (DNA): TGCGCCAGCAGCCCCGGACAAACCAATCAGCCCCAGCATTTT.

This chain connects TRBV7-2 to TRBJ1-4; D might be TRBD1 (5 bases). Germline loops: CDR1 SGHTA, CDR2 FQGNSA. The CDR3 totals 15 residues. Deletions cut 5 bases from V and 8 bases from J, with 18 bases between. The CDR3 here is CASSPNPGVGEKLFF. CDR3 nucleotides: TGTGCCAGCAGCCCCAATCCGGGGGTTGGCGAAAAACTGTTTTTT. Supplemented by reference TRBV7-2 and TRBJ1-4, the full variable domain reads GAGVSQSPSNKVTEKGKDVELRCDPISGHTALYWYRQSLGQGLEFLIYFQGNSAPDKSGLPSDRFSAERTGGSVSTLTIQRTQQEDSAVYLCASSPNPGVGEKLFFGSGTQLSVL.

This chain connects TRBV19 to TRBJ1-5; 8 nucleotides line up with TRBD1. With V trimmed by 3 bases and J by 3 bases, 4 bases remained unmatched. Per the germline V gene, CDR1 is LNHDA and CDR2 is SQIVND (reference sequence). The CDR3 sequence is 15 residues long. The CDR3 region is CASSMTGAFNQPQHF. As DNA, the CDR3 is TGTGCCAGTAGTATGACAGGGGCTTTCAATCAGCCCCAGCATTTT.

The chain is built from TRBV5-1 and TRBJ2-7, with D perhaps matching TRBD1 (6 bases). Germline V gene sequence: CDR1 SGHRS, CDR2 YFSETQ. The CDR3 consists of 13 residues. Trimming shortened V by 5 bases and J by 5 bases, and 14 bases separated the two germline ends. CDR3 DNA: TGCGCCAGCAGACCTAACACAGGGAACGAGCAGTACTTC. This sequence encodes CASRPNTGNEQYF.

V usage is TRBV4-2 and J usage is TRBJ1-3, with 7 bases lining up with TRBD1. In germline, CDR1 is LGHNA, CDR2 YNFKEQ. This CDR3 region has 16 residues. V gave up 4 bases and J gave up 1 base; unmatched junction bases: 7. The CDR3 coding sequence is TGTGCCAGCAGCCCGTTGGGACAGTTGTCTGGAAACACCATATATTTT. Translating it yields CASSPLGQLSGNTIYF.

The V call is TRBV5-1, the J call TRBJ2-7, with D possibly matching TRBD1 (5 bases). Between the trimmed V and J ends, which lost 2 bases and 3 bases, there was a span of 15 bases. Germline V gene data show CDR1 as SGHRS and CDR2 as YFSETQ. CDR3 length: 15 amino acids. As DNA, the CDR3 is TGCGCCAGCAGCTTAGGGGCCACCACCTTCTACGAGCAGTACTTC. This sequence encodes CASSLGATTFYEQYF.

This chain links TRBV11-2 with TRBJ1-1; TRBD1 matches 7 bases. Germline CDR1 and CDR2: SGHAT and FQNNGV. The V and J ends lost 1 base and 4 bases, in that order; junction bases with no gene match: 0. This CDR3 contains 13 residues. The CDR3 sequence: CASSLGQGTEAFF. CDR3 bases: TGTGCCAGCAGCTTAGGACAGGGCACTGAAGCTTTCTTT.

V is TRBV19 and J is TRBJ2-4; tentative D call: TRBD1 (5 bases). The germline V gene has CDR1 LNHDA and CDR2 SQIVND (reference sequence). The V end lost 6 bases, the J end lost 6 bases, and 18 bases lay between the germline ends. This CDR3 region has 15 residues. CDR3 region: CASSNIDQGGNIQYF. CDR3 bases: TGTGCCAGTAGCAATATAGATCAGGGTGGAAACATTCAGTACTTC.

The V gene is TRBV6-1, the J gene TRBJ2-7; 7 bases agree with TRBD1. The CDR3 extends over 15 amino acids. Germline lookup yields CDR1 MNHNS and CDR2 SASEGT. Trimming removed 8 bases from V and 0 bases from J; junction bases left unmatched: 10. The CDR3 sequence is CASGGSTGPSYEQYF. CDR3 nucleotide sequence: TGTGCCAGCGGGGGTTCGACAGGGCCCTCCTACGAGCAGTACTTC.

V gene TRBV29-1 combines with J gene TRBJ1-3, with D possibly matching TRBD1 (5 bases). With 5 bases removed from V and 0 bases from J, the gap between germline ends came to 11 bases. Germline V gives CDR1 SQVTM, CDR2 ANQGSEA. The length of the CDR3 is 14 residues. The CDR3 protein is CSVLGVSSGNTIYF. The CDR3 region has the DNA TGCAGCGTTTTAGGGGTTTCCTCTGGAAACACCATATATTTT.

This clone was counted a single time. This chain uses TRBV5-8 with TRBJ2-7; D not certain. Deletions cut 5 bases from V and 6 bases from J, with 9 bases between. Germline CDR1 is SGHTS and CDR2 is YDEGEE. There are 11 residues in the CDR3. In DNA form, the CDR3 reads TGTGCCAGCAGTCCCTGGCCCGAGCAGTACTTC. It encodes CASSPWPEQYF.

The chain combines TRBV30 with TRBJ2-2; 8 nucleotides align to TRBD2. CDR3 length: 16 residues. Germline trimming cut 3 bases from V and 3 bases from J; bases unmatched to any gene: 9. Per germline, CDR1 GTSNPN and CDR2 SVGIG (reference sequence). The CDR3 reads CAWRPGSGGHTGELFF. CDR3 DNA sequence: TGTGCCTGGAGGCCCGGCAGCGGGGGACACACCGGGGAGCTGTTTTTT.